This TCR beta chain was sequenced during a study of cytomegalovirus exposure and HLA in healthy donors. Remarks on this clone: What it binds is unknown. A read error may produce the germline difference seen at one junction end.

Everyone who donated was a healthy bone marrow donor. Whereas donors were nominally healthy upon sampling, unrecorded immune exposures were probable. Use of 60 Vbeta and 13 Jbeta primers characterized the PCR. TCRdb keeps only in-frame clones here, not all; method: immunoSEQ multiplex PCR. The profile shows roughly 180,000 clones, about 80% of them singletons. This CDR3 has 15 residues. Germline assignment: CDR1 SEHNR and CDR2 FQNEAQ (reference sequence). Overall study results and limits: Information on immune exposure was restricted to one variable (CMV serostatus). A link between a missense DCLRE1C variant and TCR beta V- and J-gene trimming emerged from a later analysis.

The sample consisted of PBMCs. The sequence was obtained from a man aged 25 to 40 in good health and CMV-seropositive. V is TRBV7-9 and J is TRBJ2-1, with D perhaps matching TRBD1 (6 bases). CDR3 region: CSSSPTFEGDNEQFF. In DNA, the CDR3 is TGTTCCAGCAGCCCCACGTTTGAGGGGGACAATGAGCAGTTCTTC.